Listed here is a single T cell receptor beta chain. Its matching antigen is unknown. This sample is part of a study of shared clonotypes between healthy human individuals. The CDR3 contains 13 residues. Germline V gene lookup returns CDR1 LNHDA and CDR2 SQIVND (reference sequence). V was trimmed by 5 bases and J by 6 bases, leaving 13 bases between them. Clones were read by immunoSEQ multiplex PCR, and TCRdb kept only the in-frame ones, dropping some. The table lists just over 2,000,000 clones, 85% to 95% of them singletons. Study conclusions and caveats: The genetic and exposure-history diversity represented was limited by few donors.

The clonotype comes from a young man in good health. The V gene is TRBV19, the J gene TRBJ2-5; tentatively, D is TRBD1 (5 bases). Sequenced input: naive CD4+ T cells sorted from blood. This sample's subset: CD45RA+ positively selected. The CDR3: CASSPDKAQTQYF. CDR3 nucleotides: TGTGCCAGTAGTCCGGACAAGGCCCAGACCCAGTACTTC. Variable domain in full (rest from reference TRBV19 and TRBJ2-5): DGGITQSPKYLFRKEGQNVTLSCEQNLNHDAMYWYRQDPGQGLRLIYYSQIVNDFQKGDIAEGYSVSREKKESFPLTVTSAQKNPTAFYLCASSPDKAQTQYFGPGTRLLVL.